The 24 T cell receptor beta chains presented below share a single source sample, sequenced in a study of T-cell reconstitution after alpha-beta-depleted transplantation in children. The library targeted TCRbeta and was prepared with unique molecular identifiers. Each CDR3 protein gets one entry after TCRdb re-called the PCR reads with MiXCR. The sample includes about 170,000 distinct CDR3 sequences, around 10% of them seen just once. The material sequenced was PBMCs, taken before TCRalphabeta/CD19-depleted stem cell transplant. Every receptor here comes from a boy aged 2-9 years with acute myeloid leukemia, due to receive a stem cell transplant.

This clonotype was seen ten or more times. The genes are TRBV5-1 and TRBJ2-2; 7 positions agree with TRBD1. With V trimmed by 1 base and J by 3 bases, 3 bases remained unmatched. The germline V gene encodes CDR1 SGHRS and CDR2 YFSETQ. The CDR3 has 15 amino acids. In DNA, the CDR3 is TGCGCCAGCAGCTTGTTAGGGGGCGACACCGGGGAGCTGTTTTTT. Encoded protein: CASSLLGGDTGELFF.

This clonotype was picked up many times. The chain is built from TRBV12-3 or TRBV12-4 and TRBJ2-7, with TRBD2 matching 11 bases. The CDR3 runs 14 residues. V lost 6 bases, J lost 4 bases, and 5 bases stayed unmatched. CDR3 coding DNA: TGTGCCAGCAGCACCGGGACTAGCGGATACGAGCAGTACTTC. This encodes CASSTGTSGYEQYF.

This clonotype was found many times. This chain joins TRBV18 and TRBJ1-1; 7 bases align to TRBD1. The CDR3 has 14 residues. Germline trimming cut 5 bases from V and 0 bases from J; bases unmatched to any gene: 3. Germline CDR1 reads KGHSH; CDR2 reads LQKENI. The DNA for the CDR3 is TGTGCCAGCTCAGGGACAGTAATGAACACTGAAGCTTTCTTT. Amino acid sequence: CASSGTVMNTEAFF.

The rearrangement joins TRBV6-1 to TRBJ1-5; TRBD1 aligns across 11 bases. Unmatched junction bases numbered 10, after V lost 6 bases and J lost 0 bases. The CDR3 contains 18 residues. Germline V gene lookup returns CDR1 MNHNS and CDR2 SASEGT. CDR3 protein: CASRGGTGGTYSNQPQHF. The CDR3 DNA sequence: TGTGCCAGCAGAGGGGGGACAGGGGGTACTTATAGCAATCAGCCCCAGCATTTT.

This clonotype was detected ten times or more. The chain employs TRBV12-5 and TRBJ1-1; D uncertain. Between the trimmed V and J ends, which lost 3 bases and 3 bases, there was a span of 2 bases. The CDR3 has 11 residues. Germline CDR1 is LGHNT and CDR2 is FRNRAP. CDR3 nucleotide sequence: TGTGCTAGTGGTTTCGACACTGAAGCTTTCTTT. This gives the protein CASGFDTEAFF.

In this sample, this clonotype turned up many times. CDR3 amino acids: CASSQNRQGSPLRNEKLFF. CDR3 bases: TGCGCCAGCAGCCAAAACCGACAGGGATCGCCCCTGAGGAATGAAAAACTGTTTTTT. The chain combines TRBV4-1 with TRBJ1-4; 7 nucleotides agree with TRBD1. The CDR3 is 19 amino acids. J was trimmed by 5 bases and V by 2 bases; bases with no gene match: 17. In germline, CDR1 is MGHRA, CDR2 YSYEKL.

This clonotype was seen ten or more times. This sequence joins TRBV10-3 and TRBJ2-5, with D hard to call. The CDR3 runs to 15 residues. Germline CDR1 ENHRY, CDR2 SYGVKD. Trimming left V 7 bases short and J 1 base short, with 16 bases between. CDR3 bases: TGTGCCATCAAGTTAGGGCAGCCTTTCCAAGAGACCCAGTACTTC. It yields the protein CAIKLGQPFQETQYF.

This clonotype was observed many times. The rearrangement uses TRBV11-2 and TRBJ2-2; D gene ambiguous. V lost 6 bases to trimming and J lost 0 bases, with 11 bases between them. The CDR3 totals 15 residues. Germline values: CDR1 SGHAT, CDR2 FQNNGV. The CDR3 spells CASRHPRTNTGELFF. DNA for the CDR3: TGTGCCAGCAGACATCCAAGGACGAACACCGGGGAGCTGTTTTTT.

The chain recombines TRBV7-6 with TRBJ2-1; weak D call: TRBD2 (6 bases). V was pared by 4 bases and J by 11 bases, with 18 bases between. Germline CDR1 SGHVS, CDR2 FNYEAQ. CDR3 length equals 14 residues. CDR3 sequence reads: CASSYRDSGQQQFF. The CDR3 nucleotides read TGTGCCAGCAGCTACCGAGATAGCGGCCAGCAGCAGTTCTTC.

On this clonotype itself: This may come from a read error, since a much larger clone is one base off. The CDR3 sequence is CASSFRGPGTGEPFF. The CDR3 DNA is TGTGCCAGCAGCTTCAGGGGGCCAGGGACCGGGGAGCCGTTTTTT. J is TRBJ2-2 and V is TRBV7-9; TRBD1 aligns across 8 bases. The CDR3 has 15 residues. Germline lookup yields CDR1 SEHNR and CDR2 FQNEAQ (reference sequence).

This clonotype was recorded many times. The V call is TRBV20-1, the J call TRBJ2-2, with 9 bases matching TRBD2. J gave up 5 bases and V 6 bases, and 4 bases lay outside the gene matches. The CDR3 is 13 amino acids. The germline V gene encodes CDR1 DFQATT and CDR2 SNEGSKA (reference sequence). This chain's CDR3 is CSAASGRTGELFF. CDR3 coding DNA: TGCAGTGCCGCGAGCGGGAGGACCGGGGAGCTGTTTTTT.

This clonotype showed up many times. The CDR3: CSVVASSYEQYF. The DNA of the CDR3 is TGCAGCGTTGTGGCCAGCTCCTACGAGCAGTACTTC. V usage is TRBV29-1 and J usage is TRBJ2-7, with D hard to call. CDR3 size: 12 residues. CDR1 is SQVTM and CDR2 is ANQGSEA in the germline V gene. V dropped 4 bases and J dropped 0 bases, with 7 bases sitting between them.

This clonotype was detected many times. The V call is TRBV7-9, the J call TRBJ1-6; D is undetermined. Per germline, CDR1 SEHNR and CDR2 FQNEAQ (reference sequence). With 0 bases removed from V and 11 bases from J, the gap between germline ends came to 5 bases. This CDR3 region has 12 residues. The CDR3 DNA reads TGTGCCAGCAGCTTAGCGGAGCCACCCCTCCACTTT. Protein: CASSLAEPPLHF.

This clonotype was picked up many times. The rearrangement uses TRBV20-1 and TRBJ2-3; D ambiguous. The CDR3 contains 12 residues. Germline lookup yields CDR1 DFQATT and CDR2 SNEGSKA (reference sequence). Deletions cut 6 bases from V and 0 bases from J, with 7 bases between. The CDR3 loop reads CSAIPSTDTQYF. The CDR3 DNA is TGCAGTGCCATCCCCAGCACAGATACGCAGTATTTT.

This clonotype was detected ten times or more. DNA of the CDR3: TGTGCCAGCATAGGGGAGGGGTCAGACAATGAGCAGTTCTTC. Protein product: CASIGEGSDNEQFF. The chain couples TRBV28 to TRBJ2-1, with 7 bases fitting TRBD2. Trimming removed 7 bases from V and 5 bases from J; junction bases left unmatched: 8. Germline V CDR1 and CDR2: MDHEN, SYDVKM. The CDR3 loop spans 14 amino acids.

This clonotype showed up many times. The chain uses TRBV5-1 and TRBJ1-2; D not resolved. The germline V gene has CDR1 SGHRS and CDR2 YFSETQ. Deletions cut 0 bases from V and 3 bases from J, with 12 bases between. The CDR3 sequence is 15 residues long. Written as DNA, the CDR3 is TGCGCCAGCAGCTTGGAACCCACTCTTCACTATGGCTACACCTTC. This sequence encodes CASSLEPTLHYGYTF.

The chain joins TRBV18 to TRBJ1-3; the D gene is possibly TRBD1 (5 bases). The germline gives CDR1 KGHSH, CDR2 LQKENI. CDR3 length: 17 residues. V was pared by 6 bases and J by 3 bases, with 21 bases between. The CDR3 nucleotides read TGTGCCAGCTCGACCCTTGCTTTGGGGCAGATTGGAAACACCATATATTTT. Encoded protein: CASSTLALGQIGNTIYF.

This clonotype was observed at least ten times. The chain recombines TRBV29-1 with TRBJ2-7, with unresolved D. With 3 bases removed from V and 2 bases from J, the gap between germline ends came to 11 bases. CDR1 SQVTM and CDR2 ANQGSEA come from the germline V gene. The CDR3 loop spans 13 amino acids. The CDR3 DNA follows: TGCAGCGTTGAGCTTGGCGGTCCCTACGAGCAGTACTTC. This translates into CSVELGGPYEQYF.

This clonotype was seen a few times. V gene TRBV13 combines with J gene TRBJ2-7; D is perhaps TRBD1 (5 bases). V was clipped by 2 bases and J by 5 bases, with 7 bases between them. From germline, CDR1 is PRHDT and CDR2 FYEKMQ (reference sequence). This CDR3 is 12 amino acids long. The CDR3 DNA is TGTGCCAGCAGCTTATCCAGGGACGAGCAGTACTTC. It specifies CASSLSRDEQYF.

This clonotype occurred many times. The chain joins TRBV14 to TRBJ2-3; D not resolved. Germline loops: CDR1 SGHDN, CDR2 FVKESK. The CDR3 has 15 amino acids. Trimming removed 1 base at V and 2 bases at J, with 10 bases between. The CDR3 region has the DNA TGTGCCAGCAGCCAAGTCTCTGCTAACACAGATACGCAGTATTTT. Its translation is CASSQVSANTDTQYF.

The V gene is TRBV7-6, the J gene TRBJ2-2, with D perhaps TRBD1 (6 bases). Trimming took off 4 bases at V and 4 bases at J, with 16 bases between the two ends. Germline loops: CDR1 SGHVS, CDR2 FNYEAQ. This CDR3 has 16 residues. This CDR3 reads CASSSIKGGRTGELFF. CDR3 DNA: TGTGCCAGCAGCTCGATTAAAGGGGGACGCACCGGGGAGCTGTTTTTT.

About this clonotype itself: An end of the junction differs from the germline gene, which may be a read error. The chain has TRBV4-1 and TRBJ2-3, with 9 bases lining up with TRBD2. This CDR3 has 17 amino acids. Germline V CDR1 and CDR2: MGHRA, YSYEKL. This chain's CDR3 is CANSQEGWGSGGDTQYF. DNA of the CDR3: TGCGCCAACAGCCAAGAAGGTTGGGGTAGCGGGGGAGATACGCAGTATTTT.

This clonotype was observed at least ten times. The genes are TRBV20-1 and TRBJ1-5; 7 nucleotides match TRBD1. V dropped 0 bases and J dropped 8; count of bases not matched to a gene: 10. The CDR3 has 15 residues. Per germline, CDR1 DFQATT and CDR2 SNEGSKA (reference sequence). Here the CDR3 reads CSAREGGGGVKPQHF. For the CDR3, the DNA is TGCAGTGCTAGAGAGGGCGGAGGGGGCGTGAAGCCCCAGCATTTT.

This clonotype was seen at least ten times. The chain couples TRBV12-3 or TRBV12-4 to TRBJ2-7; D ambiguous. The CDR3 extends over 13 amino acids. Trimming removed 2 bases at V and 5 bases at J, with 10 bases between. CDR3 nucleotides: TGTGCCAGCAGTTTATCCCTAGTCAACGAGCAGTACTTC. Its translation: CASSLSLVNEQYF.